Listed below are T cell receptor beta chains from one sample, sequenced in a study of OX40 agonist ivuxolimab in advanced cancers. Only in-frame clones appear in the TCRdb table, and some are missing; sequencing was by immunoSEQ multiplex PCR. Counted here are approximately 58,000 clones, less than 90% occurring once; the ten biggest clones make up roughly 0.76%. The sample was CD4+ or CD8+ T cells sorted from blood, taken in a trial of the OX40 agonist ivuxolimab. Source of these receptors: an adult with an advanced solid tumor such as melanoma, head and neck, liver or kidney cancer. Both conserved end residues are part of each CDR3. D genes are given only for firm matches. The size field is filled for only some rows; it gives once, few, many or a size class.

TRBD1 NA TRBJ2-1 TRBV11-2 TGTGCCAGCAGCCCGACGGGACAGGGGGCCAATGAGCAGTTCTTC CASSPTGQGANEQFF
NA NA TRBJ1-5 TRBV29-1 TGCAGCGTTGGGACCGCTTTGGATCAGCCCCAGCATTTT CSVGTALDQPQHF
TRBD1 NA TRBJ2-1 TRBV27 TGTGCCAGCAGCAGGGGGTTCCCCTACAATGAGCAGTTCTTC CASSRGFPYNEQFF
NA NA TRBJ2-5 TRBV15 TGTGCCACCAGCAGAGGCATCAGGATGGTCCCAGAGACCCAGTACTTC CATSRGIRMVPETQYF
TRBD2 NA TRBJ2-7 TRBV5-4 TGTGCCAGCAGCTCCCTCCGGAGCGGGACCTACGAGCAGTACTTC CASSSLRSGTYEQYF
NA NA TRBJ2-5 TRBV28 TGTGCCAGCAGTTTAGTCGGCAGTCGGCCCCAGTACTTC CASSLVGSRPQYF
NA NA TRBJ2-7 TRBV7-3 TGTGCCAGCAGTCGTACGGGCGGCGAGCAGTACTTC CASSRTGGEQYF
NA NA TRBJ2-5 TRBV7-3 TGTGCCAGCAGCTTAGCGGGACATTCAGAGACCCAGTACTTC CASSLAGHSETQYF
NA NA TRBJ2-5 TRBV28 TGTGCCAGCAGTAACCGGGGCGAGGGACCAACCCTAGAGACCCAGTACTTC CASSNRGEGPTLETQYF
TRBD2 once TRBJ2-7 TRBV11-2 TGTGCCAGCAGCGCGACAGCTAGCGGGAGGGTCTCCGAGCAGTACTTC CASSATASGRVSEQYF
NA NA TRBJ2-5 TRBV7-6 TGTGCCAGCAGCTCAGGGGTGCAAGAGACCCAGTACTTC CASSSGVQETQYF
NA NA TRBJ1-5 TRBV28 TGTGCCAGCAGTTTTAGGGAAGGGGGTTGGAGCAATCAGCCCCAGCATTTT CASSFREGGWSNQPQHF
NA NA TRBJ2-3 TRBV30 TGTGCCTGGAGACAGGACAGCACAGATACGCAGTATTTT CAWRQDSTDTQYF
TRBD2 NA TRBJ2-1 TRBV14 TGTGCCAGCAGCCAAGATCGTGGGACTAGCGTACACAATGAGCAGTTCTTC CASSQDRGTSVHNEQFF
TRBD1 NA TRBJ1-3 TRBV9 TGTGCCAGCAGCGCGACCGGGACAGGTGCCTCTGGAAACACCATATATTTT CASSATGTGASGNTIYF
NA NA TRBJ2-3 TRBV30 TGTGCCTGGAGTGGCGGACTGGCGGATACGCAGTATTTT CAWSGGLADTQYF
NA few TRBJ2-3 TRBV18 TGTGCCAGCTCACCACGGGTCACAGATACGCAGTATTTT CASSPRVTDTQYF
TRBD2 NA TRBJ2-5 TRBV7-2 TGTGCCAGCAGCTCCTGGACTAGCGGGAGCGGAGAGACCCAGTACTTC CASSSWTSGSGETQYF
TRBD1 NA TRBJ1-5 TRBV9 TGTGCCAGCAGCGTAAGGGGGCGCGGATGGTGGAGCAATCAGCCCCAGCATTTT CASSVRGRGWWSNQPQHF
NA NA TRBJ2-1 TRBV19 TGTGCCAGTAGTATAGGACGGGATAGGGATGAGCAGTTCTTC CASSIGRDRDEQFF
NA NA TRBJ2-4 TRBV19 TGTGCCAGTAGAGGGTCCGGGGACTGGGACATTCAGTACTTC CASRGSGDWDIQYF
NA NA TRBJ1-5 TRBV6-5 TGTGCCAGCAGCTCCCCACTTGGGTGGCCCCAGCATTTT CASSSPLGWPQHF
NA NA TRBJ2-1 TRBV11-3 TGTGCCAGCTCAGCGGAAACCTACAATGAGCAGTTCTTC CASSAETYNEQFF
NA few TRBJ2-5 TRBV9 TGTGCCAGCAGCGTAGGAGGGAAGGGTTGGCCGGAGACCCAGTACTTC CASSVGGKGWPETQYF
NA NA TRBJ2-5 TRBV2 TGTGCCAGCAGGTTCACCTTAGCAAGTCCTTCACCTGCCCAGTACTTC CASRFTLASPSPAQYF
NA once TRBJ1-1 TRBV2 TGTGCCAGCAGTGTTGGGCCAGGAATGAACACTGAAGCTTTCTTT CASSVGPGMNTEAFF
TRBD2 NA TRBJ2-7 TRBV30 TGTGCCTGGTCCGGGGGGGCCTACGAGCAGTACTTC CAWSGGAYEQYF
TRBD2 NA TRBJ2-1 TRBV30 TGTGCCTGGAGTGCCACTAGCGGGAGAAATGAGCAGTTCTTC CAWSATSGRNEQFF
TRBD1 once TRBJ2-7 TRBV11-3 TGTGCCAGCAGCTGGGGGACAGGGAAGAGCTACGAGCAGTACTTC CASSWGTGKSYEQYF
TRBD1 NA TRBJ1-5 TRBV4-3 TGCGCCAGCAGCCTTGACAGGGTAAGCAATCAGCCCCAGCATTTT CASSLDRVSNQPQHF
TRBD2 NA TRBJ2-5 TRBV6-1 TGTGCCAGCAGTGAAGGCATTAGCGGGGAGACCCAGTACTTC CASSEGISGETQYF
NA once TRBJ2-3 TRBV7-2 TGTGCCAGCAGCTTAGCGTCTATCAAGAGCACAGATACGCAGTATTTT CASSLASIKSTDTQYF
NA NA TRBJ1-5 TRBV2 TGTGCCAGCAGTGTTATAAGGGGCAATCAGCCCCAGCATTTT CASSVIRGNQPQHF
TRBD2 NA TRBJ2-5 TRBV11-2 TGTGCCAGCAGCTTAGTGCCTAGCGGGGAGACCCAGTACTTC CASSLVPSGETQYF
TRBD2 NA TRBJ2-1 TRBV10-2 TGCGCCAGCCGGACTAGCTCCTACAATGAGCAGTTCTTC CASRTSSYNEQFF
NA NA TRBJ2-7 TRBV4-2 TGTGCCAGCAGCCGACCCGGGGCCTACGAGCAGTACTTC CASSRPGAYEQYF
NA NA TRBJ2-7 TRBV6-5 TGTGCCAGCAGTTTACAGCGCTACGAGCAGTACTTC CASSLQRYEQYF
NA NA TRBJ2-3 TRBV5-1 TGCGCCAGCAGCTTAAACTTGCGAGATACGCAGTATTTT CASSLNLRDTQYF
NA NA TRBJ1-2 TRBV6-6 TGTGCCAGCAGTTATGTTGGGGCCGATGGCTACACCTTC CASSYVGADGYTF
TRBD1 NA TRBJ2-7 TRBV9 TGTGCCAGCAGCCAGCTAGTAGGGGGCCCCTACGAGCAGTACTTC CASSQLVGGPYEQYF
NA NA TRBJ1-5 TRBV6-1 TGTGCCAGCAGTGGCTCTGGTCAGCCCCAGCATTTT CASSGSGQPQHF
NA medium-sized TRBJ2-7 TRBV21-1 TGTGCCAGCAGCAATGAGGGTGACAGGGTTAGGGAGCAGTACTTC CASSNEGDRVREQYF
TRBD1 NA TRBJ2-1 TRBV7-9 TGTGCCAGCAGCTTGGGGCAGGGGGTCTACAATGAGCAGTTCTTC CASSLGQGVYNEQFF
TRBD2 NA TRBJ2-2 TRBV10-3 TGTGCCATCAGTGAGTCGACGGCGGGAGGGCCGGGTGCCGGGGAGCTGTTTTTT CAISESTAGGPGAGELFF
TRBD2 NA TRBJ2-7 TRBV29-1 TGCAGCGTTGCCGGGACTAGCGGGGATCCCCACGAGCAGTACTTC CSVAGTSGDPHEQYF
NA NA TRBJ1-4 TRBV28 TGTGCCAGCTCACTGGGGGGCACGACTAATGAAAAACTGTTTTTT CASSLGGTTNEKLFF
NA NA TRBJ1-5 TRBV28 TGTGCCAGCCGGAGGGGAAATCAGCCCCAGCATTTT CASRRGNQPQHF
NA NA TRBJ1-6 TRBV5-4 TGTGCCAGCAGCAACCTAGCGGAGAATTCACCCCTCCACTTT CASSNLAENSPLHF
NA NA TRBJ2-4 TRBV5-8 TGTGCCAGCAGCTTGTTTGAGAACATTCAGTACTTC CASSLFENIQYF
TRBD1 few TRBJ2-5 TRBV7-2 TGTGCCAGCAGCCCTCAGATGGCAGGGGGCCCTTTCGCGGCCCAGTACTTC CASSPQMAGGPFAAQYF
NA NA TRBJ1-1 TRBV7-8 TGTGCCAGCAGCTCGGGAGAGGCAGGAGAAGCTTTCTTT CASSSGEAGEAFF
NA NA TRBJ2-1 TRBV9 TGTGCCAGCAGCCTTCGCGTTAGCGCCCTGGGTGAGCAGTTCTTC CASSLRVSALGEQFF
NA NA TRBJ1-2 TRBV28 TGTGCCAGCAGGGCCGGCTCTCCGGCCCTTTATGGCTACACCTTC CASRAGSPALYGYTF